The rows below give T cell receptor beta chains drawn from one sample of a study. TCRdb reanalysed the 5' RACE reads using MiXCR and keeps one entry per CDR3 protein. The top ten clones hold around 4.1% of a sample with approximately 30,000 distinct CDR3 sequences, around a quarter of them seen once. The source material was memory CD4+ T cells sorted from blood. The receptor set was obtained from a female donor with breast cancer. CDR3s include the opening cysteine and the closing phenylalanine or tryptophan. The order of the fields is J gene, D gene, clone size, V gene, CDR3 DNA, CDR3 protein. A D gene is named only where the DNA matches it firmly. The listing skips clone size in some rows; elsewhere it reads once, few, many or a size class.

TRBJ2-7 | TRBD2 | . | TRBV20-1 | TGCGGCAGTACCGGGACTAGTTCCTCTGGGGAGCAGTACTTC | CGSTGTSSSGEQYF
TRBJ1-5 | . | . | TRBV27 | TGTGCCAGCAGTTTCTGGGGACAGCCCCAGCATTTT | CASSFWGQPQHF
TRBJ1-1 | . | few | TRBV6-1 | TGTGCCAGCAGTGAAAAGGTAGGAGTTGGCACTGAAGCTTTCTTT | CASSEKVGVGTEAFF
TRBJ2-3 | TRBD1 | few | TRBV7-6 | TGTGCCAGCAGCTTGGCGCCGGGACAGGGGATGGGCACAGATACGCAGTATTTT | CASSLAPGQGMGTDTQYF
TRBJ2-5 | . | few | TRBV7-9 | TGTGCCAGCAGCCCCCGGTCCCTAGAAGGGAGAGAGACCCAGTACTTC | CASSPRSLEGRETQYF
TRBJ2-2 | . | . | TRBV14 | TGTGCCAGCAGCCAAGTCGGAAACATCGCCGGGGAGCTGTTTTTT | CASSQVGNIAGELFF
TRBJ2-1 | TRBD2 | few | TRBV9 | TGTGCCAGCAGCGTAGGACTAGCGATTTACAATGAGCAGTTCTTC | CASSVGLAIYNEQFF
TRBJ2-7 | TRBD1 | . | TRBV29-1 | TGCAGCATTGACTCGGGACAGGACTACGAGCAGTACTTC | CSIDSGQDYEQYF
TRBJ2-1 | . | few | TRBV20-1 | TGCAGTGCGAAAGCCAGTCCAGGGGGGGATTACAATGAGCAGTTCTTC | CSAKASPGGDYNEQFF
TRBJ2-7 | TRBD1 | many | TRBV28 | TGTGCCAGCAGGGTAAGGTGGGACAGATACGAGCAGTACTTC | CASRVRWDRYEQYF
TRBJ2-1 | . | few | TRBV3-1 | TGTGCCAGCAGCCCCCAAGGGCAGGGCCATGAGCAGTTCTTC | CASSPQGQGHEQFF
TRBJ2-7 | . | . | TRBV10-1 | TGCGCCAGCAGTGAGTCAATGGATGTGGGACAAGATTACGAGCAGTACTTC | CASSESMDVGQDYEQYF
TRBJ2-7 | TRBD2 | . | TRBV28 | TGTGCCAGCAGTTTATTGGGGTGGGGAGGGACCACCTACGAGCAGTACTTC | CASSLLGWGGTTYEQYF
TRBJ1-1 | TRBD1 | once | TRBV6-5 | TGTGCCAGCAGGGCAGGGGGAGAAGCTTTCTTT | CASRAGGEAFF
TRBJ1-6 | . | many | TRBV6-5 | TGTGCCAGCAGTTACGGCGGGTACGGAAGCTCCTATAATTCACCCCTCCACTTT | CASSYGGYGSSYNSPLHF
TRBJ2-3 | TRBD2 | . | TRBV20-1 | TGCAGTGCTAGAGATACGGGCCGGGACTACACAGATACGCAGTATTTT | CSARDTGRDYTDTQYF
TRBJ2-2 | . | few | TRBV7-3 | TGTGCCAGCAGCTTCTCCTCGAACACCGGGGAGCTGTTTTTT | CASSFSSNTGELFF
TRBJ2-5 | TRBD2 | . | TRBV11-3 | TGTGCCAGCAGCGCGGGAGCGGGAGGGCCGACAGAGACCCAGTACTTC | CASSAGAGGPTETQYF
TRBJ2-1 | . | . | TRBV6-5 | TGTGCCAGCAGTTACGAACTGAGCGAAGGCTACAATGAGCAGTTCTTC | CASSYELSEGYNEQFF
TRBJ2-4 | . | few | TRBV25-1 | TGTGCCACCAAAGGGACGGACCTAGCCAAAAACATTCAGTACTTC | CATKGTDLAKNIQYF